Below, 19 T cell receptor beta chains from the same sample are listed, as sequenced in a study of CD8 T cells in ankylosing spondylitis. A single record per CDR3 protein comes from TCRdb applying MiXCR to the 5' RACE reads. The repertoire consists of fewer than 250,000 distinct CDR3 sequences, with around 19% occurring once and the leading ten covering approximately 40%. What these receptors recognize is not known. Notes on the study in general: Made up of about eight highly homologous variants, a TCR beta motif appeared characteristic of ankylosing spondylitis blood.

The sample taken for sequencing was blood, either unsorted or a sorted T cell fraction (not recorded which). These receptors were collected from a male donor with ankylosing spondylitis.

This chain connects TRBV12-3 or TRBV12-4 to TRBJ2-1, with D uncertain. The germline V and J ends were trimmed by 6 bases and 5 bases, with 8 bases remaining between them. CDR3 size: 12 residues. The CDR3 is CASSLYDNEQFF. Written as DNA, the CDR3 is TGTGCCAGCAGCCTCTATGACAATGAGCAGTTCTTC.

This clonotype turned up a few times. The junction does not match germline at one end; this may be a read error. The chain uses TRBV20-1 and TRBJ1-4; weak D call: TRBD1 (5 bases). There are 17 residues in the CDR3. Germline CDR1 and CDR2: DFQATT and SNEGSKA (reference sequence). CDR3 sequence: CSARSAGQGIVMKNLFF. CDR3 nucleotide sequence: TGCAGTGCTAGATCGGCGGGGCAGGGCATAGTAATGAAAAACCTGTTTTTT.

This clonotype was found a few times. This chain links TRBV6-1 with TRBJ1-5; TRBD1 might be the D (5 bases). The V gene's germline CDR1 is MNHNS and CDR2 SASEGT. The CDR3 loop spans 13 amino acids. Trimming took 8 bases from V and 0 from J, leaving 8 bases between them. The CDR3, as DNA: TGTGCCAGCCGGGGGGGTAGCAATCAGCCCCAGCATTTT. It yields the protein CASRGGSNQPQHF.

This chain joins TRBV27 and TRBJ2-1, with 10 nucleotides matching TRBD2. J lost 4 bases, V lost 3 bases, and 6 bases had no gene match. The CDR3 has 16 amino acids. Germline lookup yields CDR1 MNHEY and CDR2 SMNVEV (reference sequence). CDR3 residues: CASSLVAGGYYNEQFF. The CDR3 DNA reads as TGTGCCAGCAGTTTGGTAGCGGGGGGCTATTACAATGAGCAGTTCTTC.

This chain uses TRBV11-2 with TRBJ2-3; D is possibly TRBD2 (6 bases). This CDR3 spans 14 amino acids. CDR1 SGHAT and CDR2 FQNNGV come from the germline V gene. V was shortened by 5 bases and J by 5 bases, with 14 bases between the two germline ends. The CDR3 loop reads CASSTRHGGDTQYF. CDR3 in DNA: TGTGCCAGCAGCACGCGTCACGGGGGAGATACGCAGTATTTT.

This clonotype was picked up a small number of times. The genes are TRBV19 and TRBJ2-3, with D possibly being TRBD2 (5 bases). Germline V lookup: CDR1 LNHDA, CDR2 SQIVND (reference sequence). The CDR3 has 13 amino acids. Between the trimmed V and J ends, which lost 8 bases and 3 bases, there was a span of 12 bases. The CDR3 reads CASSQDFTDTQYF. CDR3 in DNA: TGTGCCAGTTCCCAGGACTTTACAGATACGCAGTATTTT.

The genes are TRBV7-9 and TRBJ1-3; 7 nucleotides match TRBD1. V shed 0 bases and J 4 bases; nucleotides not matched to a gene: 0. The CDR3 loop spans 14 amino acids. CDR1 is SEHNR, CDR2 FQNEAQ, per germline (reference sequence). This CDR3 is CASSLAGQGNTIYF. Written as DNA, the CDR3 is TGTGCCAGCAGCTTAGCGGGACAGGGAAACACCATATATTTT.

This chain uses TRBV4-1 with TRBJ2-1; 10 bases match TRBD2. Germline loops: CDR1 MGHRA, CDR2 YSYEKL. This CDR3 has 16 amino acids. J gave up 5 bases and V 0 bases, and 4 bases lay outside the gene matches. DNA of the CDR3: TGCGCCAGCAGCCAAGATCTAGCGGGGGCCAACAATGAGCAGTTCTTC. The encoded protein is CASSQDLAGANNEQFF.

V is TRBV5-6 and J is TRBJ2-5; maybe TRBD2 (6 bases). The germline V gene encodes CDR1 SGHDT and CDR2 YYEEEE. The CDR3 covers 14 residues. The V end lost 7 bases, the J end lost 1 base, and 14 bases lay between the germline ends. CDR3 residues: CASCPEGIQETQYF. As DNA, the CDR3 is TGTGCCAGCTGCCCGGAGGGGATCCAAGAGACCCAGTACTTC.

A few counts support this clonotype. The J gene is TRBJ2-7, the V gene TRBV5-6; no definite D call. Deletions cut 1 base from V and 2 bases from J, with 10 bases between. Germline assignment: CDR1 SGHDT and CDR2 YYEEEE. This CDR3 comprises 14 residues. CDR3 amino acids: CASSLLRQAYEQYF. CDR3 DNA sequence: TGTGCCAGCAGCTTGCTACGACAAGCCTACGAGCAGTACTTC.

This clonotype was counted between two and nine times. CDR3 amino acids: CSANRGPEAFF. Written as DNA, the CDR3 is TGCAGTGCTAACAGGGGGCCTGAAGCTTTCTTT. This chain links TRBV20-1 with TRBJ1-1; 9 bases are a match to TRBD1. After removal of 4 bases from V and 6 bases from J, the junction contained 0 bases not matched to a gene. Germline V gives CDR1 DFQATT, CDR2 SNEGSKA (reference sequence). This CDR3 is 11 amino acids long.

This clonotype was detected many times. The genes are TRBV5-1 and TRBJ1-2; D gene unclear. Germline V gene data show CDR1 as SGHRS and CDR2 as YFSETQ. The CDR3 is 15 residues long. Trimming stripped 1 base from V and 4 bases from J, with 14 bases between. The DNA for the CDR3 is TGCGCCAGCAGCTTGTCAGCCGTAGACCGCTATGGCTACACCTTC. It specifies CASSLSAVDRYGYTF.

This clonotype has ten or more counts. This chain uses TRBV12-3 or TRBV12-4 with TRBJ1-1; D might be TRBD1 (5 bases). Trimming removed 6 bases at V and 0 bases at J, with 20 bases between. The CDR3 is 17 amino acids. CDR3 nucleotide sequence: TGTGCCAGCAGCCCCGGGACCGCAGGCCCGATGAACACTGAAGCTTTCTTT. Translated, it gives CASSPGTAGPMNTEAFF.

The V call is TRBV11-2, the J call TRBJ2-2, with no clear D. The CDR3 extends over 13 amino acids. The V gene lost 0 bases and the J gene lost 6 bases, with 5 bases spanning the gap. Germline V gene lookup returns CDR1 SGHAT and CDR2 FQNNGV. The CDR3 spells CASSLESSGELFF. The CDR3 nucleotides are TGTGCCAGCAGCTTAGAAAGTTCCGGGGAGCTGTTTTTT.

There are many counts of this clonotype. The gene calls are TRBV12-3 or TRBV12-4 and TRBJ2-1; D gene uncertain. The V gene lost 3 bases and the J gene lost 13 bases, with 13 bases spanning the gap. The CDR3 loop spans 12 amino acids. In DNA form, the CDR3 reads TGTGCCAGCAGTTTCGATCTAGTTAGTCAGTTCTTC. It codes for CASSFDLVSQFF.

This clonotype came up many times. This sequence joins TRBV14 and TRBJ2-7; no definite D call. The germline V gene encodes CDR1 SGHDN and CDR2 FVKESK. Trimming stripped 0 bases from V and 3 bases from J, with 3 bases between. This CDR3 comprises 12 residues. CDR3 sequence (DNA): TGTGCCAGCAGCCAAGACAGCTACGAGCAGTACTTC. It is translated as CASSQDSYEQYF.

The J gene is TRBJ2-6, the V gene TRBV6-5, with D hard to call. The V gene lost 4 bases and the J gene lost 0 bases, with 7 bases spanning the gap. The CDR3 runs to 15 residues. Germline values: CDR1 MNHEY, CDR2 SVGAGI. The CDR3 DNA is TGTGCCAGCAGTTTACAGAGCTCTGGGGCCAACGTCCTGACTTTC. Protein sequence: CASSLQSSGANVLTF.

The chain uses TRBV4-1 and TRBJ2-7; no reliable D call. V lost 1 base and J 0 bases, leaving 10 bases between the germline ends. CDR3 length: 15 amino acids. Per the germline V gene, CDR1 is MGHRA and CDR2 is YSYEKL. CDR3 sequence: CASSQALMNSYEQYF. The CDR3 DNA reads TGCGCCAGCAGCCAAGCCCTTATGAACTCCTACGAGCAGTACTTC.

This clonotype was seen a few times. The CDR3 nucleotides read TGTGCCAGCAGCTTGGCTGGTGTTTCGACAGGAGCTTTCTTT. Translated, it gives CASSLAGVSTGAFF. This rearrangement joins TRBV5-6 to TRBJ1-1; D is possibly TRBD1 (6 bases). This CDR3 has 14 residues. The germline V and J ends were trimmed by 0 bases and 10 bases, with 16 bases remaining between them. Germline V gene lookup returns CDR1 SGHDT and CDR2 YYEEEE.